The clone carrying this TCR beta chain was recorded at least ten times. There are 15 residues in the CDR3. CDR1 LGHNA and CDR2 YSLEER come from the germline V gene. Trimming took 4 bases from V and 5 from J; bases not matched to a gene: 6. TCRdb re-derived calls from the RACE reads in MiXCR, one entry per CDR3 protein. The sample yields fewer than 400,000 distinct CDR3 sequences, 6% to 8.5% seen once. The source of the sample is a study of human T cells and chemical hapten exposure. Described time point: patch test 1, 2 weeks after DPC sensitization. Treatment denoted: therapeutic diphenylcyclopropenone sensitization with weekly scalp DPC.

This sequence was found in a woman aged 18-30 years with alopecia areata. Some clones in this sample may be carry-over from other donors' samples. This specimen was whole blood, taken in connection with sensitization to the hapten diphenylcyclopropenone (DPC). V usage is TRBV4-3 and J usage is TRBJ2-1; TRBD1 agrees at 9 bases. In DNA, the CDR3 is TGCGCCAGCAGCCCTGGGACAGGGTACAACAATGAGCAGTTCTTC. Protein: CASSPGTGYNNEQFF.